The subject of this entry is one T cell receptor beta chain. Its specificity is not known. Extraction of RNA preceded its reverse transcription into cDNA, which served as the sequencing template. The assay was immunoSEQ multiplex PCR, and TCRdb's table has in-frame clones only and misses some. This sample has 150,000 or so clones, with about 59% found just once. The entry originates in a study of CD8+ T cells in alopecia areata. On the study more broadly: Those treated were given oral tofacitinib at 5 to 10 mg twice daily. The investigators scored severity in treated patients by the percentage of affected scalp area.

The treatment: oral pan-JAK inhibitor, 5-10 mg twice daily. Study-wide findings and caveats: Relative to normal scalp, lesional scalp, especially alopecia totalis/universalis, showed higher clonality.

Here the sequenced sample was CD8+ T cells sorted from blood, taken at week 4, from a patient treated with tofacitinib. The receptor was derived from a human donor with alopecia areata.

This chain's CDR3 is CASSLVEGEQYF. The CDR3, as DNA: TGTGCCAGCAGCTTGGTGGAGGGAGAGCAGTACTTC. This chain uses TRBV5-6 with TRBJ2-7; the D gene is possibly TRBD2 (6 bases). CDR3 length equals 12 residues. V was cut by 0 bases and J by 7 bases, with 8 bases left in between. Germline-derived CDR1 and CDR2 are SGHDT and YYEEEE.